The 18 T cell receptor beta chains listed next were all sequenced from one sample in a study of blood T cell repertoires in COVID-19. TCRdb's table, derived via immunoSEQ multiplex PCR, lists solely in-frame clones and lacks some. In the table there are 300,000 to 350,000 clones, approximately 90% of which are singletons. Material: peripheral blood. Source of these receptors: a man aged 25-45 years with COVID-19, enrolled during active disease.

This chain connects TRBV29-1 to TRBJ1-2; the D gene is possibly TRBD1 (6 bases). Deletions cut 3 bases from V and 5 bases from J, with 13 bases between. There are 13 residues in the CDR3. The V gene's germline CDR1 is SQVTM and CDR2 ANQGSEA. The CDR3: CSVDRAGDYGYTF. CDR3 sequence (DNA): TGCAGCGTTGATCGGGCAGGGGATTATGGCTACACCTTC.

Concerning this clone: Additional DNA sequences in this sample encode the identical CDR3. V gene TRBV9 combines with J gene TRBJ1-1; TRBD1 matches 7 bases. V lost 0 bases, J lost 2 bases, and 4 bases stayed unmatched. Germline V gene lookup returns CDR1 SGDLS and CDR2 YYNGEE. CDR3 length: 15 residues. The CDR3 region is CASSVGGTVNTEAFF. The CDR3 DNA is TGTGCCAGCAGCGTAGGGGGGACAGTTAACACTGAAGCTTTCTTT.

This clone was observed once. The chain employs TRBV5-1 and TRBJ2-1, with TRBD1 identical over 9 bases. V gave up 3 bases and J gave up 4 bases; unmatched junction bases: 5. Per germline, CDR1 SGHRS and CDR2 YFSETQ. The CDR3 length is 15 residues. CDR3 bases: TGCGCCAGCAGCTCCGGGACAGGGAGTTACAATGAGCAGTTCTTC. Translating gives CASSSGTGSYNEQFF. The full variable domain, in which reference TRBV5-1 and TRBJ2-1 provide the parts outside the CDR3, is KAGVTQTPRYLIKTRGQQVTLSCSPISGHRSVSWYQQTPGQGLQFLFEYFSETQRNKGNFPGRFSGRQFSNSRSEMNVSTLELGDSALYLCASSSGTGSYNEQFFGPGTRLTVL.

V and J are TRBV5-1 and TRBJ2-2; 9 bases fit TRBD1. CDR1 and CDR2 (germline): SGHRS, YFSETQ. After removal of 0 bases from V and 7 bases from J, the junction contained 7 bases not matched to a gene. The CDR3 has 16 amino acids. The CDR3 sequence is CASSLAPGQGYGELFF. The CDR3 coding sequence is TGCGCCAGCAGCTTGGCCCCGGGACAGGGTTACGGGGAGCTGTTTTTT. The full variable domain, its missing parts supplied by reference TRBV5-1 and TRBJ2-2, is KAGVTQTPRYLIKTRGQQVTLSCSPISGHRSVSWYQQTPGQGLQFLFEYFSETQRNKGNFPGRFSGRQFSNSRSEMNVSTLELGDSALYLCASSLAPGQGYGELFFGEGSRLTVL.

This clone was found once. The chain carries TRBV9 and TRBJ2-3; TRBD2 matches at 10 bases. The germline V gene has CDR1 SGDLS and CDR2 YYNGEE. The trim removed 4 bases at V and 1 base at J, leaving 6 bases unmatched. The CDR3 is 16 residues long. As DNA, the CDR3 is TGTGCCAGCAGCCCGCTAGCGGGAGTGGGCACAGATACGCAGTATTTT. It encodes CASSPLAGVGTDTQYF.

The chain is built from TRBV4-3 and TRBJ2-1; 11 bases agree with TRBD2. The trim removed 4 bases at V and 5 bases at J, leaving 4 bases unmatched. This CDR3 has 15 amino acids. Germline V lookup: CDR1 LGHNA, CDR2 YSLEER. In DNA, the CDR3 is TGCGCCAGCAGCCCATTAGCGGGAGGGAACAATGAGCAGTTCTTC. Residues: CASSPLAGGNNEQFF.

This clone was recorded a few times. This chain connects TRBV6-6 to TRBJ2-7, with D maybe TRBD1 (6 bases). This CDR3 comprises 12 residues. Per the germline V gene, CDR1 is MNHNY and CDR2 is SVGAGI (reference sequence). Trimming stripped 8 bases from V and 1 base from J, with 9 bases between. CDR3 amino acids: CASGDRSYEQYF. DNA for the CDR3: TGTGCCAGCGGTGACAGGTCCTACGAGCAGTACTTC.

The chain uses TRBV5-4 and TRBJ2-7; tentatively, D is TRBD2 (6 bases). This CDR3 region has 15 residues. Germline V CDR1 and CDR2: SGHNT, YYREEE (reference sequence). V lost 1 base, J lost 2 bases, and 13 bases lay in between. CDR3 bases: TGTGCCAGCAGCTTGCGGCGGGATCTTGCCTACGAGCAGTACTTC. Translating it yields CASSLRRDLAYEQYF.

The V gene is TRBV29-1, the J gene TRBJ1-1; D unclear. There are 12 residues in the CDR3. The ends were cut back, 5 bases at V and 5 bases at J, with 12 bases in the middle. CDR1 is SQVTM, CDR2 ANQGSEA, per germline. CDR3: CSVSLGRTEAFF. The CDR3 DNA reads as TGCAGCGTTTCATTGGGGAGAACTGAAGCTTTCTTT.

The V and J genes are TRBV7-2 and TRBJ2-7; weak D call: TRBD1 (6 bases). The germline V gene encodes CDR1 SGHTA and CDR2 FQGNSA. V dropped 0 bases and J dropped 2 bases, with 20 bases sitting between them. CDR3 length: 18 amino acids. In DNA form, the CDR3 reads TGTGCCAGCAGCTTAGCCCCTTGGTTGGGGGCGCTTCCCTACGAGCAGTACTTC. The encoded protein is CASSLAPWLGALPYEQYF.

The table lists this clone with a count of one. V is TRBV3-1 (or the pseudogene TRBV3-2) and J is TRBJ1-2; D is ambiguous. The CDR3 consists of 13 residues. CDR1 and CDR2 from the germline V gene are LGHDT and YNNKEL (reference sequence). V was clipped by 0 bases and J by 8 bases, with 10 bases between them. The CDR3 nucleotides read TGTGCCAGCAGCCAAGACCTCCGTGCGGGCTACACCTTC. This gives the protein CASSQDLRAGYTF.

The chain employs TRBV4-3 and TRBJ2-7, with 8 bases matching TRBD2. The ends lost 4 bases at V and 6 bases at J; junction bases unmatched: 8. CDR1 and CDR2 from the germline V gene are LGHNA and YSLEER. This CDR3 is 14 amino acids long. CDR3 sequence reads: CASSRERERGEQYF. The CDR3 nucleotides read TGCGCCAGCAGCCGGGAGCGGGAGCGCGGCGAGCAGTACTTC.

This chain connects TRBV7-2 to TRBJ2-7, with 11 bases lining up with TRBD1. CDR3 length: 16 amino acids. Germline values: CDR1 SGHTA, CDR2 FQGNSA. J was trimmed by 1 base and V by 5 bases; bases with no gene match: 7. This CDR3 reads CASSRRTGGLSYEQYF. The CDR3 DNA is TGTGCCAGCAGCCGTCGGACAGGGGGCCTGTCCTACGAGCAGTACTTC.

The gene calls are TRBV7-2 and TRBJ1-2; no clear D. Germline V CDR1 and CDR2: SGHTA, FQGNSA. CDR3 length: 14 amino acids. V lost 2 bases and J lost 5, with 12 bases in between. The CDR3 DNA reads as TGTGCCAGCAGCTTATTTCTTGTCCTATATGGCTACACCTTC. Its protein is CASSLFLVLYGYTF.

The chain links TRBV5-1 to TRBJ1-1; D is perhaps TRBD1 (6 bases). The CDR3 extends over 16 amino acids. The germline V gene has CDR1 SGHRS and CDR2 YFSETQ. V was clipped by 4 bases and J by 0 bases, with 16 bases between them. This chain's CDR3 is CASSRTARGMNTEAFF. The CDR3 DNA follows: TGCGCCAGCAGCCGGACAGCTAGGGGAATGAACACTGAAGCTTTCTTT.

This clone was recorded only once. The chain couples TRBV12-5 to TRBJ2-7; 16 bases align to TRBD2. The CDR3 runs to 17 residues. Germline CDR1 LGHNT, CDR2 FRNRAP. V shed 6 bases, J shed 2 bases, and the junction held 7 bases outside the gene matches. In DNA form, the CDR3 reads TGTGCTAGTGGCCGGGGACTAGCGGGGGGGAATACCTACGAGCAGTACTTC. This sequence encodes CASGRGLAGGNTYEQYF.

V gene TRBV28 combines with J gene TRBJ2-7; D is perhaps TRBD2 (6 bases). Trimming removed 6 bases at V and 0 bases at J, with 15 bases between. This CDR3 is 15 amino acids long. Germline CDR1 is MDHEN and CDR2 is SYDVKM. The CDR3 DNA is TGTGCCAGCAGCCACTCTAGCGCCAACTCCTACGAGCAGTACTTC. The encoded protein is CASSHSSANSYEQYF.

V gene TRBV5-1 combines with J gene TRBJ2-1; D is possibly TRBD1 (7 bases). The germline gives CDR1 SGHRS, CDR2 YFSETQ. The CDR3 is 16 amino acids. Trimming took 4 bases from V and 0 from J, leaving 14 bases between them. The DNA for the CDR3 is TGCGCCAGCAGCAGGGGGGACAGTAGCTCCTACAATGAGCAGTTCTTC. Its protein product is CASSRGDSSSYNEQFF.